These 27 T cell receptor beta chains were all obtained from the same sample, sequenced in a study of T cells after yellow fever vaccination. MiXCR, run by TCRdb on the 5' RACE reads, gives a single entry per CDR3 protein. The sample carries a few hundred thousand distinct CDR3 sequences, roughly 7.2% recorded once. This material consisted of CD4+ T cells sorted from PBMCs, taken 15 days after the yellow fever booster vaccination. These TCRs come from a man younger than 40 who received the YFV17D yellow fever vaccine.

This clonotype showed up just a few times. V and J are TRBV20-1 and TRBJ2-5, with TRBD2 matching over 9 bases. The germline V gene encodes CDR1 DFQATT and CDR2 SNEGSKA (reference sequence). V lost 6 bases and J lost 2; bases outside the gene matches: 13. The CDR3 runs 16 residues. CDR3 sequence (DNA): TGCAGTGCCGTGGGGCACCTAGCGGGACCTCAAGAGACCCAGTACTTC. Translation gives CSAVGHLAGPQETQYF.

The J gene is TRBJ2-4, the V gene TRBV12-3 or TRBV12-4, with 14 bases lining up with TRBD2. V lost 5 bases and J lost 8; bases outside the gene matches: 5. The CDR3 extends over 15 amino acids. The CDR3 sequence: CASSPGTSGSHIQYF. The DNA of the CDR3 is TGTGCCAGCAGTCCCGGGACTAGCGGGAGTCACATTCAGTACTTC.

This clonotype showed up just a few times. V usage is TRBV20-1 and J usage is TRBJ2-5; no clear D. The length of the CDR3 is 13 residues. Trimming took off 3 bases at V and 0 bases at J, with 8 bases between the two ends. Germline V lookup: CDR1 DFQATT, CDR2 SNEGSKA (reference sequence). The CDR3 DNA is TGCAGTGCTAGCGACATGGACCAAGAGACCCAGTACTTC. This gives the protein CSASDMDQETQYF.

J is TRBJ2-7 and V is TRBV7-9; D gene uncertain. Germline lookup yields CDR1 SEHNR and CDR2 FQNEAQ (reference sequence). The length of the CDR3 is 13 residues. Deletions cut 2 bases from V and 6 bases from J, with 11 bases between. The chain's CDR3 is CASSLNTVAEQYF. In nucleotides, the CDR3 is TGTGCCAGCAGCTTAAATACAGTCGCCGAGCAGTACTTC.

This clonotype has ten or more counts. The chain combines TRBV3-1 with TRBJ2-7; 7 nucleotides line up with TRBD2. Germline lookup yields CDR1 LGHDT and CDR2 YNNKEL (reference sequence). With V trimmed by 1 base and J by 2 bases, 2 bases remained unmatched. The CDR3 loop spans 14 amino acids. In DNA form, the CDR3 reads TGTGCCAGCAGCCAAGCGGGGGGACCCTACGAGCAGTACTTC. The encoded protein is CASSQAGGPYEQYF.

This clonotype has just a few counts. The chain uses TRBV10-3 and TRBJ2-3, with D possibly TRBD1 on 6 matching bases. There are 14 residues in the CDR3. V dropped 2 bases and J dropped 4 bases, with 10 bases sitting between them. Germline lookup yields CDR1 ENHRY and CDR2 SYGVKD. CDR3 amino acids: CAISEPSGADTQYF. The CDR3 DNA is TGTGCCATCAGTGAGCCGTCAGGGGCAGATACGCAGTATTTT.

This clonotype was recorded at least ten times. The chain carries TRBV7-6 and TRBJ2-3, with TRBD1 as a possible D gene (6 bases). Per the germline V gene, CDR1 is SGHVS and CDR2 is FNYEAQ. The V end was cut by 3 bases, the J end by 8 bases, with 15 bases between. The CDR3 is 14 residues long. In DNA form, the CDR3 reads TGTGCCAGCAGCTTGTCCGCTATACAGGGTACGCAGTATTTT. Translated: CASSLSAIQGTQYF.

This chain joins TRBV5-1 and TRBJ1-1; TRBD1 agrees at 9 bases. With 0 bases clipped from V and 2 bases from J, the junction kept 5 bases outside the gene matches. Germline CDR1 reads SGHRS; CDR2 reads YFSETQ. The CDR3 contains 16 residues. This chain's CDR3 is CASSLGGTGSNTEAFF. The CDR3 DNA sequence: TGCGCCAGCAGCTTGGGTGGGACAGGGAGTAACACTGAAGCTTTCTTT. The variable domain in full, completed from reference TRBV5-1 and TRBJ1-1, reads KAGVTQTPRYLIKTRGQQVTLSCSPISGHRSVSWYQQTPGQGLQFLFEYFSETQRNKGNFPGRFSGRQFSNSRSEMNVSTLELGDSALYLCASSLGGTGSNTEAFFGQGTRLTVV.

This clonotype came up many times. This sequence joins TRBV7-9 and TRBJ2-5, with D possibly being TRBD2 (6 bases). Per germline, CDR1 SEHNR and CDR2 FQNEAQ (reference sequence). The V gene lost 5 bases and the J gene lost 5 bases, with 15 bases spanning the gap. The CDR3 loop spans 14 amino acids. DNA of the CDR3: TGTGCCAGCAGCGCGGGACGGCTGGAGGAGACCCAGTACTTC. This encodes CASSAGRLEETQYF. The complete variable domain, with remaining parts taken from reference TRBV7-9 and TRBJ2-5, reads DTGVSQNPRHKITKRGQNVTFRCDPISEHNRLYWYRQTLGQGPEFLTYFQNEAQLEKSRLLSDRFSAERPKGSFSTLEIQRTEQGDSAMYLCASSAGRLEETQYFGPGTRLLVL.

V gene TRBV12-3 or TRBV12-4 combines with J gene TRBJ1-2; 10 nucleotides align to TRBD1. J was trimmed by 8 bases and V by 6 bases; bases with no gene match: 12. The CDR3 spans 15 residues. CDR3 protein: CASRRHGGQGQGYTF. The DNA of the CDR3 is TGTGCCAGCAGACGCCACGGGGGACAGGGGCAAGGCTACACCTTC.

The genes are TRBV6-1 and TRBJ2-2; TRBD1 is a possible D gene (6 bases). Trimming pared 6 bases from V and 1 base from J, leaving 15 bases between. The CDR3 covers 16 residues. Germline-derived CDR1 and CDR2 are MNHNS and SASEGT. CDR3 amino acids: CASSTKDSRNTGELFF. As DNA, the CDR3 is TGTGCCAGCAGCACAAAGGACAGCCGGAACACCGGGGAGCTGTTTTTT.

The genes are TRBV20-1 and TRBJ2-3; 7 bases fit TRBD2. The CDR3 sequence is 14 residues long. The V gene's germline CDR1 is DFQATT and CDR2 SNEGSKA (reference sequence). V dropped 1 base and J dropped 12; count of bases not matched to a gene: 13. The CDR3 here is CSARVPGGPNSQYF. The CDR3 DNA is TGCAGTGCTAGAGTCCCGGGAGGTCCTAACAGCCAGTATTTT.

The rearrangement links TRBV5-4 to TRBJ2-5; D unresolved. Germline CDR1 is SGHNT and CDR2 is YYREEE (reference sequence). The V gene lost 0 bases and the J gene lost 2 bases, with 8 bases spanning the gap. The CDR3 contains 14 residues. This chain's CDR3 is CASSLDGGQETQYF. The CDR3 DNA is TGTGCCAGCAGCTTGGACGGCGGACAAGAGACCCAGTACTTC.

There are a few counts of this clonotype. The chain couples TRBV5-1 to TRBJ1-1, with no clear D. V was clipped by 4 bases and J by 1 base, with 14 bases between them. This CDR3 has 15 residues. Germline V lookup: CDR1 SGHRS, CDR2 YFSETQ. CDR3 region: CASSPVGPSNTEAFF. In nucleotides, the CDR3 is TGCGCCAGCAGCCCGGTAGGGCCCTCGAACACTGAAGCTTTCTTT. The full variable domain, in which reference TRBV5-1 and TRBJ1-1 provide the parts outside the CDR3, is KAGVTQTPRYLIKTRGQQVTLSCSPISGHRSVSWYQQTPGQGLQFLFEYFSETQRNKGNFPGRFSGRQFSNSRSEMNVSTLELGDSALYLCASSPVGPSNTEAFFGQGTRLTVV.

The J gene is TRBJ2-5, the V gene TRBV18; no firm D call. The V and J ends lost 4 bases and 1 base respectively, with 7 bases between them. Germline-derived CDR1 and CDR2 are KGHSH and LQKENI. The CDR3 length is 13 residues. Here the CDR3 reads CASSLNPQETQYF. As DNA, the CDR3 is TGTGCCAGCTCACTTAACCCCCAAGAGACCCAGTACTTC.

The chain couples TRBV5-1 to TRBJ2-4, with a possible D match to TRBD2 (5 bases). Trimming removed 3 bases from V and 8 bases from J, with 12 bases in between. This CDR3 spans 13 amino acids. Germline V gene sequence: CDR1 SGHRS, CDR2 YFSETQ. As DNA, the CDR3 is TGCGCCAGCAGCTATACGGGGTGGGACATTCAGTACTTC. Its protein is CASSYTGWDIQYF. The variable domain in full, completed from reference TRBV5-1 and TRBJ2-4, reads KAGVTQTPRYLIKTRGQQVTLSCSPISGHRSVSWYQQTPGQGLQFLFEYFSETQRNKGNFPGRFSGRQFSNSRSEMNVSTLELGDSALYLCASSYTGWDIQYFGAGTRLSVL.

This clonotype has a count of ten or more. This chain connects TRBV7-2 to TRBJ2-3; possible D gene TRBD2, 6 bases. V lost 4 bases and J 1 base, leaving 12 bases between the germline ends. The CDR3 sequence is 15 residues long. Germline CDR1 is SGHTA and CDR2 is FQGNSA. In DNA, the CDR3 is TGTGCCAGCAGCTCGCGGGGCCGGGGCACAGATACGCAGTATTTT. Its protein is CASSSRGRGTDTQYF.

This clonotype was detected only a few times. This chain uses TRBV28 with TRBJ2-1, with 10 bases lining up with TRBD2. The germline V gene encodes CDR1 MDHEN and CDR2 SYDVKM. The CDR3 is 15 amino acids. J gave up 8 bases and V 6 bases, and 10 bases lay outside the gene matches. The CDR3 loop reads CASSPGSGRFYEQFF. The CDR3 nucleotides are TGTGCCAGCAGCCCCGGTAGCGGGAGGTTCTATGAGCAGTTCTTC.

The genes are TRBV28 and TRBJ1-1; 7 bases are shared with TRBD1. V was clipped by 5 bases and J by 4 bases; unmatched bases: 19. The CDR3 has 18 amino acids. CDR1 is MDHEN and CDR2 is SYDVKM in the germline V gene. This chain's CDR3 is CASSTPGFLQGGTTEAFF. In nucleotides, the CDR3 is TGTGCCAGCAGTACACCGGGGTTCCTTCAGGGGGGCACCACTGAAGCTTTCTTT.

This clonotype was seen repeatedly, ten times or more. The chain combines TRBV15 with TRBJ1-5, with 10 bases that match TRBD1. Trimming at V came to 3 bases and at J to 5 bases, leaving 4 bases not matched to a gene. The CDR3 covers 15 residues. Germline V gives CDR1 LNHNV, CDR2 YYDKDF (reference sequence). DNA for the CDR3: TGTGCCACCAGCAGGGGACAGGGGTCCTATCAGCCCCAGCATTTT. It translates to CATSRGQGSYQPQHF. The variable domain in full, with the rest retrieved from reference TRBV15 and TRBJ1-5, is DAMVIQNPRYQVTQFGKPVTLSCSQTLNHNVMYWYQQKSSQAPKLLFHYYDKDFNNEADTPDNFQSRRPNTSFCFLDIRSPGLGDTAMYLCATSRGQGSYQPQHFGDGTRLSIL.

The chain links TRBV28 to TRBJ2-7, with D possibly TRBD1 on 7 matching bases. Germline CDR1 reads MDHEN; CDR2 reads SYDVKM. The V gene lost 3 bases and the J gene lost 1 base, with 10 bases spanning the gap. This CDR3 has 14 amino acids. CDR3 sequence: CASSLEGQSYEQYF. The CDR3 coding sequence is TGTGCCAGCAGTTTGGAGGGACAGTCCTACGAGCAGTACTTC.

This clonotype appeared a few times. The V call is TRBV3-1, the J call TRBJ2-7; the D is unclear. There are 12 residues in the CDR3. Germline V lookup: CDR1 LGHDT, CDR2 YNNKEL (reference sequence). Trimming shortened V by 1 base and J by 6 bases, and 7 bases separated the two germline ends. CDR3 nucleotide sequence: TGTGCCAGCAGCCAAGGTTACCTCGAGCAGTACTTC. Protein sequence: CASSQGYLEQYF.

This clonotype was recorded at least ten times. DNA of the CDR3: TGCAGTGCTATGACCCCCCCGGGACATAACACCGGGGAGCTGTTTTTT. This codes for CSAMTPPGHNTGELFF. This chain connects TRBV20-1 to TRBJ2-2; D may be TRBD1 (6 bases). Germline CDR1 reads DFQATT; CDR2 reads SNEGSKA (reference sequence). Trimming took 4 bases from V and 2 from J, leaving 17 bases between them. The CDR3 is made up of 16 amino acids.

This clonotype was detected a few times. This rearrangement joins TRBV4-3 to TRBJ2-3; TRBD2 agrees at 7 bases. This CDR3 is 14 amino acids long. The germline CDR1 and CDR2 sequences are LGHNA and YSLEER. The V gene end was trimmed by 4 bases and the J gene end by 2 bases; junction bases not matched to a gene: 3. This CDR3 is CASSRERDTDTQYF. CDR3 nucleotides: TGCGCCAGCAGCCGCGAGCGGGACACAGATACGCAGTATTTT.

This clonotype has only a few counts. The chain couples TRBV24-1 to TRBJ2-1; 7 positions match TRBD1. V lost 4 bases to trimming and J lost 0 bases; unmatched junction nucleotides: 14. This CDR3 comprises 19 residues. The germline CDR1 and CDR2 sequences are KGHDR and SFDVKD. CDR3 in DNA: TGTGCCACCAGTGACAATGCAGGGGGTCCATTTAGCTCCTACAATGAGCAGTTCTTC. Translation: CATSDNAGGPFSSYNEQFF.

The chain employs TRBV25-1 and TRBJ2-7; D may be TRBD2 (5 bases). This CDR3 is built from 15 residues. CDR1 is MGHDK, CDR2 SYGVNS, per germline. Trimming left V 2 bases short and J 1 base short, with 12 bases between. CDR3 protein: CASSENGVRSYEQYF. In DNA form, the CDR3 reads TGTGCCAGCAGTGAAAACGGGGTTAGGTCCTACGAGCAGTACTTC.

The rearrangement joins TRBV7-2 to TRBJ2-7, with 7 bases aligning to TRBD2. The CDR3 has 14 amino acids. J lost 8 bases, V lost 11 bases, and 18 bases had no gene match. Germline CDR1 reads SGHTA; CDR2 reads FQGNSA. Here the CDR3 reads CASRWGREVGQQYF. CDR3 coding DNA: TGTGCCTCACGCTGGGGGAGGGAGGTGGGGCAGCAGTACTTC.